In its sample, the clone carrying this TCR beta chain was seen many times. Its target is not known. Unique molecular identifiers were incorporated when the TCRbeta library was constructed. TCRdb re-derived calls from the PCR reads in MiXCR, one entry per CDR3 protein. The sample has roughly 100,000 distinct CDR3 sequences; 4.5% to 7.5% are singletons. The data derive from a study of T-cell reconstitution after alpha-beta-depleted transplantation in children. This CDR3 has 13 residues. V dropped 3 bases and J dropped 4 bases, with 13 bases sitting between them. Germline loops: CDR1 DFQATT, CDR2 SNEGSKA (reference sequence). Study conclusions and caveats: Elevated TCRbeta diversity at day 60 was traced, in some patients, to surviving recipient T cells and thymic progenitors.

The gene calls are TRBV20-1 and TRBJ2-7; D uncertain. The source of this sequence is a female patient younger than 10 who had a stem cell transplant for Fanconi anemia, so the T cells may come from the graft donor. The sequences come from PBMCs, mostly from graft donor cells, collected 60 days after TCRalphabeta/CD19-depleted stem cell transplant. CDR3 DNA sequence: TGCAGTGCTAGTGTCGCGGCCTTATACGAGCAGTACTTC. Translating it yields CSASVAALYEQYF.